The source of this T cell receptor beta chain is a study of blood T cell repertoires in COVID-19. The wider study: Samples of COVID-19 (acute and convalescent) were obtained from the United States, Italy and Spain. The analysed material was cDNA or gDNA that came from T cells, B-cell-depleted T cells, or PBMCs.

The data were produced by immunoSEQ multiplex PCR, yet TCRdb's version contains in-frame clones alone and is incomplete. The table records 190,000 or so clones, about 77% of them present only once. CDR1 and CDR2 from the germline V gene are LGHDT and YNNKEL (reference sequence). Deletions cut 0 bases from V and 15 bases from J, with 11 bases between. This CDR3 contains 12 residues. This clone was counted only a few times. V is TRBV3-1 (or the pseudogene TRBV3-2) and J is TRBJ1-4; D gene ambiguous. The sequenced sample consisted of peripheral blood. The clonotype originates from a woman of 80 years or more with active or convalescent COVID-19. CDR3 amino acids: CASSQDSAVVFF. The CDR3 nucleotides read TGTGCCAGCAGCCAAGATTCGGCGGTCGTGTTTTTT.